This entry lists 8 T cell receptor beta chains sequenced from one sample in a study of graft-versus-host responses after intestinal transplantation. TCRdb keeps only in-frame clones here, not all; method: immunoSEQ multiplex PCR. The top ten hold 2% to 3% of the sample, which has some 41,000 clones, about 89% seen once. Source: PBMCs, taken approximately 310 days after intestinal transplant. These receptors were taken from a human patient who received an intestinal transplant, so some T cells may come from the graft donor.

This chain joins TRBV6-6 and TRBJ2-3; 8 nucleotides line up with TRBD1. The CDR3 runs 14 residues. Germline loops: CDR1 MNHNY, CDR2 SVGAGI (reference sequence). The V segment lost 5 bases and the J segment 6 bases; nucleotides outside the gene matches: 7. The CDR3: CASSLRGRSDTQYF. The DNA of the CDR3 is TGTGCCAGCAGTCTCAGGGGGCGCTCGGATACGCAGTATTTT.

The genes are TRBV19 and TRBJ2-7; TRBD1 agrees at 11 bases. CDR1 is LNHDA and CDR2 is SQIVND in the germline V gene (reference sequence). Losses at the gene ends were 4 bases for V and 4 bases for J; bases not matched to a gene: 6. The CDR3 runs to 15 residues. CDR3 region: CASSSPGTGGYEQYF. CDR3 DNA sequence: TGTGCCAGTAGTAGCCCCGGGACAGGGGGTTACGAGCAGTACTTC.

This chain links TRBV19 with TRBJ1-1; D may be TRBD1 (6 bases). The CDR3 spans 14 residues. Trimming stripped 5 bases from V and 5 bases from J, with 15 bases between. Germline assignment: CDR1 LNHDA and CDR2 SQIVND (reference sequence). The CDR3 DNA sequence: TGTGCCAGTAGTTGGGGGGGGCGCTTTACTGAAGCTTTCTTT. Translation: CASSWGGRFTEAFF.

CDR3 residues: CASSFAGLASSGANVLTF. CDR3 DNA sequence: TGTGCCAGCAGCTTCGCGGGACTAGCCTCCTCTGGGGCCAACGTCCTGACTTTC. The genes are TRBV13 and TRBJ2-6; 9 nucleotides align to TRBD2. CDR1 and CDR2 from the germline V gene are PRHDT and FYEKMQ (reference sequence). V dropped 3 bases and J dropped 0; count of bases not matched to a gene: 6. There are 18 residues in the CDR3.

This sequence joins TRBV28 and TRBJ1-3, with unresolved D. V lost 7 bases and J 7 bases, leaving 20 bases between the germline ends. The CDR3 runs to 15 residues. Germline values: CDR1 MDHEN, CDR2 SYDVKM. For the CDR3, the DNA is TGTGCCAGCACCCCCAATATGGGTTTTGTTAACACCATATATTTT. Its translation is CASTPNMGFVNTIYF. Using reference TRBV28 and TRBJ1-3 for the parts outside the CDR3, the full variable domain is DVKVTQSSRYLVKRTGEKVFLECVQDMDHENMFWYRQDPGLGLRLIYFSYDVKMKEKGDIPEGYSVSREKKERFSLILESASTNQTSMYLCASTPNMGFVNTIYFGEGSWLTVV.

This clone was observed a few times. This chain uses TRBV13 with TRBJ2-7, with 11 positions matching TRBD2. CDR3 length: 19 residues. In germline, CDR1 is PRHDT, CDR2 FYEKMQ (reference sequence). The ends lost 0 bases at V and 5 bases at J; junction bases unmatched: 15. The CDR3 sequence: CASSLGSLAGGPASDEQYF. CDR3 DNA sequence: TGTGCCAGCAGCTTAGGCTCGCTAGCGGGGGGTCCTGCATCTGACGAGCAGTACTTC. Variable domain in full (rest from reference TRBV13 and TRBJ2-7): AAGVIQSPRHLIKEKRETATLKCYPIPRHDTVYWYQQGPGQDPQFLISFYEKMQSDKGSIPDRFSAQQFSDYHSELNMSSLELGDSALYFCASSLGSLAGGPASDEQYFGPGTRLTVT.

The chain has TRBV2 and TRBJ2-1; tentatively, D is TRBD1 or TRBD2 (5 bases each). V was trimmed by 5 bases and J by 11 bases, leaving 10 bases between them. Germline V lookup: CDR1 SNHLY, CDR2 FYNNEI. The CDR3 extends over 11 amino acids. The CDR3 nucleotides read TGTGCCAGCAGTTTTCCGGGGCAGCAGTTCTTC. This codes for CASSFPGQQFF.

The gene calls are TRBV11-2 and TRBJ2-1; tentative D call: TRBD2 (6 bases). V lost 10 bases, J lost 6 bases, and 10 bases lay in between. The CDR3 runs 11 residues. Germline V gene sequence: CDR1 SGHAT, CDR2 FQNNGV. CDR3 residues: CANGGSNEQFF. DNA of the CDR3: TGTGCCAACGGGGGAAGCAATGAGCAGTTCTTC.